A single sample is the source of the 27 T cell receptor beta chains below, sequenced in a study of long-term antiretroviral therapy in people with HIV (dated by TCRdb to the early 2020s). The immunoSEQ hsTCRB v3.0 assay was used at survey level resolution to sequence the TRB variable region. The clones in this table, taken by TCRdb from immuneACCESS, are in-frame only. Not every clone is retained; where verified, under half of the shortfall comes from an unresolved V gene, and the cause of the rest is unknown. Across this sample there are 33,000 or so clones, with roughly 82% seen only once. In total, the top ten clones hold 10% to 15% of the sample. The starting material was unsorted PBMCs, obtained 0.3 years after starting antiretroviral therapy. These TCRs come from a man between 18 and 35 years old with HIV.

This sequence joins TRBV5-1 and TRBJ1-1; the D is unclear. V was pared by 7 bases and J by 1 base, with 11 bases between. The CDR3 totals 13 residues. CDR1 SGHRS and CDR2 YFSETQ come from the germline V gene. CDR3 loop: CASCLTENTEAFF. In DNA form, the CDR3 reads TGCGCCAGCTGTCTTACAGAGAACACTGAAGCTTTCTTT. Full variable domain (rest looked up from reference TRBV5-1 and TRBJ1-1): KAGVTQTPRYLIKTRGQQVTLSCSPISGHRSVSWYQQTPGQGLQFLFEYFSETQRNKGNFPGRFSGRQFSNSRSEMNVSTLELGDSALYLCASCLTENTEAFFGQGTRLTVV.

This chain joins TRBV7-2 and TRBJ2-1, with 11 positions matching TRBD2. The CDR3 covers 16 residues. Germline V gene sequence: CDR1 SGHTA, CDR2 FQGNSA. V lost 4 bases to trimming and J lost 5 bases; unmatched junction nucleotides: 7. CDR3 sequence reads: CASSSSGLAVNNEQFF. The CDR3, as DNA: TGTGCCAGCAGCTCCTCGGGACTAGCGGTTAACAATGAGCAGTTCTTC.

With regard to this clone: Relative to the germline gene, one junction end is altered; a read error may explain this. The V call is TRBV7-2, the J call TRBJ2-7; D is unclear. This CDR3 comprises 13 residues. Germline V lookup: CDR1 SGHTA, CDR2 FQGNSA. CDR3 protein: CASSLEVQVRQDF. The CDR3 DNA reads TGTGCCAGCAGCTTAGAGGTGCAGGTTCGGCAGGACTTC.

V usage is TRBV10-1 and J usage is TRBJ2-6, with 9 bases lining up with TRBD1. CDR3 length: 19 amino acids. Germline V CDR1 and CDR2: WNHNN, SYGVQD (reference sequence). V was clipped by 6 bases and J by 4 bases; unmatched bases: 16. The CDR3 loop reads CASRNAGTGLGSGANVLTF. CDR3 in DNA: TGCGCCAGCAGGAATGCCGGGACAGGGTTGGGTAGCGGGGCCAACGTCCTGACTTTC.

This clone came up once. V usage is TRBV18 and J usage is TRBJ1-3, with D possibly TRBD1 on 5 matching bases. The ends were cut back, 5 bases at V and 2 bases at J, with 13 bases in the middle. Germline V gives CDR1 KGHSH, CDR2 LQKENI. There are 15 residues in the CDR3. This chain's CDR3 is CASSTGEGPGNTIYF. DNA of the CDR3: TGTGCCAGCTCAACGGGTGAGGGGCCTGGAAACACCATATATTTT.

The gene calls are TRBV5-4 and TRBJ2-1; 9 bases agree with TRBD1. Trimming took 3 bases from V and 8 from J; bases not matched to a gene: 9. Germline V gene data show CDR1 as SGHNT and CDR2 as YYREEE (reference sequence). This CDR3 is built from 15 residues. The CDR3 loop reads CASSWRDRVMDEQFF. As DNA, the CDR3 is TGTGCCAGCAGCTGGCGGGACAGGGTGATGGATGAGCAGTTCTTC.

CDR3 sequence reads: CASSGGSGANVLTF. The CDR3 nucleotides read TGTGCCAGCAGTGGGGGATCTGGGGCCAACGTCCTGACTTTC. The gene calls are TRBV6-5 and TRBJ2-6, with D tentatively TRBD1 or TRBD2 (5 bases each). In germline, CDR1 is MNHEY, CDR2 SVGAGI. The CDR3 spans 14 residues. With 5 bases removed from V and 1 base from J, the gap between germline ends came to 6 bases.

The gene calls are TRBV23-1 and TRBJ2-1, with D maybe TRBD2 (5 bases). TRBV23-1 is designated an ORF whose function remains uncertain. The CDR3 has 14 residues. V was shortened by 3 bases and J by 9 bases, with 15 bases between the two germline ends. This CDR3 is CASSHSPPRGEQFF. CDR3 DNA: TGCGCCAGCAGTCATTCCCCCCCCCGGGGTGAGCAGTTCTTC.

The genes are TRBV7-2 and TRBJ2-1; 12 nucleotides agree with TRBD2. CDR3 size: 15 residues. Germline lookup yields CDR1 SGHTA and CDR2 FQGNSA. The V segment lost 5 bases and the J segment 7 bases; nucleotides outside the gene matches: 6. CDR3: CASSPRTSGANEQFF. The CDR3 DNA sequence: TGTGCCAGCAGCCCAAGGACTAGCGGGGCAAATGAGCAGTTCTTC.

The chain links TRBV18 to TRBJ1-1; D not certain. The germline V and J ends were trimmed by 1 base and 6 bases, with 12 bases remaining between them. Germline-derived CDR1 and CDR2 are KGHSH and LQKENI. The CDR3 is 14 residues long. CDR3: CASSPRDTEAEAFF. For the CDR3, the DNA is TGTGCCAGCTCACCACGCGACACGGAGGCTGAAGCTTTCTTT.

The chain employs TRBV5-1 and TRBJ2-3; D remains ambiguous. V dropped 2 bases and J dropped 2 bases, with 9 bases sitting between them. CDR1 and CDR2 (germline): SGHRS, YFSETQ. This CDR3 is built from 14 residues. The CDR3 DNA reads TGCGCCAGCAGCTTAGAAGGGAACACAGATACGCAGTATTTT. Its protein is CASSLEGNTDTQYF.

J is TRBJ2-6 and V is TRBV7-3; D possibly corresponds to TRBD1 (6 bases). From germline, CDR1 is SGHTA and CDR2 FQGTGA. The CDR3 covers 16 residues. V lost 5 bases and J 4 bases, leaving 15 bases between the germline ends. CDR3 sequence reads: CASSPYRASGANVLTF. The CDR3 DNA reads TGTGCCAGCAGCCCCTACAGGGCGTCCGGGGCCAACGTCCTGACTTTC.

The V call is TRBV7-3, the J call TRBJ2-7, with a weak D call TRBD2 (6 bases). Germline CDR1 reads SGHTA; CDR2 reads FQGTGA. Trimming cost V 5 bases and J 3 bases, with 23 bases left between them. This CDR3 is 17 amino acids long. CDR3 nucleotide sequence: TGTGCCAGCAGCCCGGGGTCTCTCTTAGCGGCCAACTACGAGCAGTACTTC. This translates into CASSPGSLLAANYEQYF. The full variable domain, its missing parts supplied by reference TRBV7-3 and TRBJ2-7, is GAGVSQTPSNKVTEKGKYVELRCDPISGHTALYWYRQSLGQGPEFLIYFQGTGAADDSGLPNDRFFAVRPEGSVSTLKIQRTERGDSAVYLCASSPGSLLAANYEQYFGPGTRLTVT.

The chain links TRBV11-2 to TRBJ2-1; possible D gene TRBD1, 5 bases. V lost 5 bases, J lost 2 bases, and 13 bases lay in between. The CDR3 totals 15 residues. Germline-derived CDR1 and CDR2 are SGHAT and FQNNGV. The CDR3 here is CASSINRFTYNEQFF. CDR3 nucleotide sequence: TGTGCCAGCAGCATCAACAGGTTTACCTACAATGAGCAGTTCTTC.

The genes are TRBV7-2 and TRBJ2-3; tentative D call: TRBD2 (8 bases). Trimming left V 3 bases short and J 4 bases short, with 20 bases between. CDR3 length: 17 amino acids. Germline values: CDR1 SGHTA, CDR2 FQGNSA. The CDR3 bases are TGTGCCAGCAGCTTTTCCCGGGAGGGAGGGGGCCCAGATACGCAGTATTTT. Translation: CASSFSREGGGPDTQYF. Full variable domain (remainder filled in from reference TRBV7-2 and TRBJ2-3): GAGVSQSPSNKVTEKGKDVELRCDPISGHTALYWYRQSLGQGLEFLIYFQGNSAPDKSGLPSDRFSAERTGGSVSTLTIQRTQQEDSAVYLCASSFSREGGGPDTQYFGPGTRLTVL.

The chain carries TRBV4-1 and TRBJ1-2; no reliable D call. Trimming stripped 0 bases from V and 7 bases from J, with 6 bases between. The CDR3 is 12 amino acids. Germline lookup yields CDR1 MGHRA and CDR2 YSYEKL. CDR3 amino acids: CASSQDRVGYTF. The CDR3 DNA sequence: TGCGCCAGCAGCCAAGATAGGGTTGGCTACACCTTC.

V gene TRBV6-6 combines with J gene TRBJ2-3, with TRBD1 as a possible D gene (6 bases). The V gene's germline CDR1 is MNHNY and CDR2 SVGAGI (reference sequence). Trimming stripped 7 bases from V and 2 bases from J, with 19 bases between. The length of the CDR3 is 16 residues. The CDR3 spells CASNQLQGTITDTQYF. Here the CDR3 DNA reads TGTGCCAGCAACCAACTACAGGGAACAATCACAGATACGCAGTATTTT.

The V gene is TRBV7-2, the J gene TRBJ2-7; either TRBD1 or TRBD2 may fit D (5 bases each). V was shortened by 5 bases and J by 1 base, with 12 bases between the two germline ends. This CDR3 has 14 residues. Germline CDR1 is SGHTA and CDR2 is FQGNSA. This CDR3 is CASSPGTVSYEQYF. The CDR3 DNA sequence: TGTGCCAGCAGCCCAGGGACGGTGTCCTACGAGCAGTACTTC.

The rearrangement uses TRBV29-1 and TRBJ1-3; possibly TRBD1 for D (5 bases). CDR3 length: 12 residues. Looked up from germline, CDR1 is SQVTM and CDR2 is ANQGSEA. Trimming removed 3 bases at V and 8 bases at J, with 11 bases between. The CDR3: CSVDTGGYTIYF. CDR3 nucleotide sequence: TGCAGCGTTGATACTGGGGGATACACCATATATTTT.

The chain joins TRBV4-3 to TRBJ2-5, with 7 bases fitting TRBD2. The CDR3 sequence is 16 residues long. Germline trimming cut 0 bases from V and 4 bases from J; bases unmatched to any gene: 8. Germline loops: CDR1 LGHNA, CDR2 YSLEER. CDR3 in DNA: TGCGCCAGCAGCCAAGAGTTGGGCGGGAGAGGAGAGACCCAGTACTTC. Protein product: CASSQELGGRGETQYF.

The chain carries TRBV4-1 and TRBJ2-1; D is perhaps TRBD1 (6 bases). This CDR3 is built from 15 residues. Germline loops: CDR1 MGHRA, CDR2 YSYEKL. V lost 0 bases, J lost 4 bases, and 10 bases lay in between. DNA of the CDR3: TGCGCCAGCAGCCAAGAAACAGGGATTTACAATGAGCAGTTCTTC. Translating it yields CASSQETGIYNEQFF.

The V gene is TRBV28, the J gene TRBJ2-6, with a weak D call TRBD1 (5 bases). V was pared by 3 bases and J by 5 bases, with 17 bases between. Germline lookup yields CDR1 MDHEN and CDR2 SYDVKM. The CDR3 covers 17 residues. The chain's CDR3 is CASSLGSIGARANVLTF. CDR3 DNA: TGTGCCAGCAGTTTGGGTTCTATAGGGGCCAGGGCCAACGTCCTGACTTTC.

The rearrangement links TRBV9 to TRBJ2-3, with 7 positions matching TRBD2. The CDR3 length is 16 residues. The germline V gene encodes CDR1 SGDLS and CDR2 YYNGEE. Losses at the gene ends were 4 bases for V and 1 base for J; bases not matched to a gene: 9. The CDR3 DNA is TGTGCCAGCAGCCCCAGGGAGGGAGGGGGCACAGATACGCAGTATTTT. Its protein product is CASSPREGGGTDTQYF.

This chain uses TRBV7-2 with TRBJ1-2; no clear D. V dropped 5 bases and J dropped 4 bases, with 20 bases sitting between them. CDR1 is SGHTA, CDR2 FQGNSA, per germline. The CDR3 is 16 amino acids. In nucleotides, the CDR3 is TGTGCCAGCAGCCCGTTAGGGCGCTCCCCCCCCTATGGCTACACCTTC. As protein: CASSPLGRSPPYGYTF.

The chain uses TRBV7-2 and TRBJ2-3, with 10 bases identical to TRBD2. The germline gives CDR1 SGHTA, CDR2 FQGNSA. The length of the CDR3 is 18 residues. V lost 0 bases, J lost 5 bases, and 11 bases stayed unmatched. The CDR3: CASSLAKGGAGGRDTQYF. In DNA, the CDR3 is TGTGCCAGCAGCTTAGCGAAGGGAGGAGCGGGAGGGCGAGATACGCAGTATTTT.

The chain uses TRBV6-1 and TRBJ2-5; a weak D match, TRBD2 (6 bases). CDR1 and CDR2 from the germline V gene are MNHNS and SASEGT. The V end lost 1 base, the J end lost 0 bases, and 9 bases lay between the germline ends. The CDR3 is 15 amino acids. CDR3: CASSEVGGYQETQYF. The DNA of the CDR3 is TGTGCCAGCAGTGAAGTTGGAGGGTACCAAGAGACCCAGTACTTC.

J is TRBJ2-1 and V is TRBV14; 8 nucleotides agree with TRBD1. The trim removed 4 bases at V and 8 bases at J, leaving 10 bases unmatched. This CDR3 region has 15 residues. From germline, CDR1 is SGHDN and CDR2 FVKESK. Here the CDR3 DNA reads TGTGCCAGCAGCCTGACAGGGGCGTTTTGGGATGAGCAGTTCTTC. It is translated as CASSLTGAFWDEQFF.